The 23 T cell receptor beta chains presented below share a single source sample, sequenced in a study of spatial heterogeneity in lung cancer. Their target antigens are unknown. Study-level findings and limits: Tumor mutation count correlated with how many alpha and beta TCRs expanded intratumorally.

Time point reported: sample taken at primary tumor resection. TCRdb itself ran the 5' RACE reads through MiXCR, one entry per CDR3 protein. In the table there are roughly 9,600 distinct CDR3 sequences, roughly 6.8% of which are singletons. Source: lung tumor tissue, taken at surgery. These receptors were taken from a male donor with early-stage non-small cell lung cancer.

This clonotype was observed a few times. The rearrangement links TRBV28 to TRBJ2-3; TRBD1 aligns across 7 bases. Losses at the gene ends were 6 bases for V and 5 bases for J; bases not matched to a gene: 8. The CDR3 has 14 amino acids. Germline CDR1 is MDHEN and CDR2 is SYDVKM. The CDR3 DNA reads as TGTGCCAGCAGCCCCTGGGCAGGGGGAGATACGCAGTATTTT. This translates into CASSPWAGGDTQYF.

This clonotype showed up many times. This chain links TRBV7-2 with TRBJ1-3; possibly TRBD1 for D (5 bases). This CDR3 contains 14 residues. Per germline, CDR1 SGHTA and CDR2 FQGNSA. Trimming shortened V by 5 bases and J by 5 bases, and 13 bases separated the two germline ends. The DNA of the CDR3 is TGTGCCAGCAGCCCCCGGACATCACGAAACACCATATATTTT. This translates into CASSPRTSRNTIYF.

This chain uses TRBV7-2 with TRBJ1-6, with 10 bases matching TRBD1. Germline V CDR1 and CDR2: SGHTA, FQGNSA. The CDR3 contains 15 residues. V gave up 3 bases and J gave up 7 bases; unmatched junction bases: 3. Here the CDR3 DNA reads TGTGCCAGCAGCTTGACAGGGGGCGAGAATTCACCCCTCCACTTT. It translates to CASSLTGGENSPLHF.

This clonotype was counted at least ten times. V gene TRBV7-3 combines with J gene TRBJ1-2, with 8 bases identical to TRBD1. Germline CDR1 and CDR2: SGHTA and FQGTGA. Trimming removed 4 bases from V and 6 bases from J; junction bases left unmatched: 4. This CDR3 comprises 13 residues. CDR3 sequence: CASSSPGQDGYTF. Here the CDR3 DNA reads TGTGCCAGCAGCTCTCCGGGACAGGATGGCTACACCTTC.

This clonotype has a count of ten or more. This chain uses TRBV6-2 or TRBV6-3 with TRBJ2-5; TRBD2 matches at 9 bases. Germline CDR1 is MNHEY and CDR2 is SVGEGT. The CDR3 is made up of 14 amino acids. V lost 8 bases, J lost 5 bases, and 9 bases stayed unmatched. The CDR3 reads CASALAGRRETQYF. The CDR3 nucleotides read TGTGCCAGCGCCCTAGCGGGAAGAAGGGAGACCCAGTACTTC.

This clonotype is medium-sized. The chain joins TRBV7-2 to TRBJ1-3, with TRBD1 matching 7 bases. In germline, CDR1 is SGHTA, CDR2 FQGNSA. Trimming cost V 7 bases and J 3 bases; bases outside gene matches: 9. The CDR3 contains 15 residues. CDR3 sequence reads: CASTIIQGVGNTIYF. The CDR3 region has the DNA TGTGCCAGCACCATAATCCAGGGGGTTGGAAACACCATATATTTT.

J is TRBJ1-1 and V is TRBV18; the D gene is possibly TRBD1 (6 bases). V was cut by 5 bases and J by 3 bases, with 10 bases left in between. This CDR3 comprises 13 residues. The germline V gene encodes CDR1 KGHSH and CDR2 LQKENI. CDR3 loop: CASSSGGYTEAFF. As DNA, the CDR3 is TGTGCCAGCTCATCCGGGGGCTACACTGAAGCTTTCTTT.

This clonotype counts as large (0.1 to 1%). J is TRBJ2-1 and V is TRBV6-5, with 10 nucleotides matching TRBD1. Germline CDR1 and CDR2: MNHEY and SVGAGI. The trim removed 4 bases at V and 7 bases at J, leaving 7 bases unmatched. The CDR3 runs 15 residues. The CDR3 DNA is TGTGCCAGCAGTTTGCAGGACAGGGGGGGAAATGAGCAGTTCTTC. It yields the protein CASSLQDRGGNEQFF.

This clonotype is medium-sized. This sequence joins TRBV20-1 and TRBJ2-5; tentative D call: TRBD2 (6 bases). The germline gives CDR1 DFQATT, CDR2 SNEGSKA (reference sequence). The CDR3 runs 15 residues. V was clipped by 6 bases and J by 1 base, with 18 bases between them. The DNA of the CDR3 is TGCAGTGCCGCCGTGCGGGGCCACCCCCAAGAGACCCAGTACTTC. Translating gives CSAAVRGHPQETQYF.

In this sample, this clonotype turned up many times. The CDR3 DNA follows: TGCGCCAGCAGCTTGATTGAGGATACGCAGTATTTT. It is translated as CASSLIEDTQYF. The V call is TRBV5-1, the J call TRBJ2-3; D remains ambiguous. There are 12 residues in the CDR3. V was shortened by 1 base and J by 6 bases, with 6 bases between the two germline ends. Germline assignment: CDR1 SGHRS and CDR2 YFSETQ.

This clonotype was picked up a small number of times. This sequence joins TRBV27 and TRBJ1-4; no definite D call. With 6 bases removed from V and 6 bases from J, the gap between germline ends came to 11 bases. The CDR3 length is 13 residues. Germline CDR1 reads MNHEY; CDR2 reads SMNVEV (reference sequence). This CDR3 is CASSSWTDEKLFF. The DNA of the CDR3 is TGTGCCAGCAGCTCCTGGACGGATGAAAAACTGTTTTTT.

The sample holds many counts of this clonotype. The chain uses TRBV28 and TRBJ1-1; no clear D. Per the germline V gene, CDR1 is MDHEN and CDR2 is SYDVKM. The length of the CDR3 is 11 residues. The V end lost 6 bases, the J end lost 5 bases, and 7 bases lay between the germline ends. CDR3 sequence reads: CASSPRTEAFF. The CDR3 DNA reads TGTGCCAGCAGCCCCCGTACTGAAGCTTTCTTT.

This clonotype is medium-sized (0.01 to 0.1%) by share. The chain recombines TRBV6-5 with TRBJ2-1; D tentatively reads TRBD1 or TRBD2 (5 bases each). In germline, CDR1 is MNHEY, CDR2 SVGAGI. The length of the CDR3 is 16 residues. V dropped 8 bases and J dropped 3 bases, with 20 bases sitting between them. In DNA form, the CDR3 reads TGTGCCAGCGGGACCCCTCTCGGGCAGATCTACAATGAGCAGTTCTTC. Amino acid sequence: CASGTPLGQIYNEQFF.

Many counts were recorded for this clonotype. The rearrangement uses TRBV20-1 and TRBJ2-5; D is perhaps TRBD2 (6 bases). This CDR3 comprises 15 residues. Germline V lookup: CDR1 DFQATT, CDR2 SNEGSKA (reference sequence). V lost 6 bases and J lost 3, with 20 bases in between. The CDR3 DNA follows: TGCAGTGCCAACCGCCTCCGGGACTCGGAAGAGACCCAGTACTTC. This encodes CSANRLRDSEETQYF.

By sample fraction, this clonotype is medium-sized (0.01 to 0.1%). The chain joins TRBV29-1 to TRBJ2-2; 13 bases line up with TRBD2. There are 15 residues in the CDR3. The V gene's germline CDR1 is SQVTM and CDR2 ANQGSEA. Losses at the gene ends were 6 bases for V and 7 bases for J; bases not matched to a gene: 8. CDR3 nucleotide sequence: TGCAGCGTCCCAGGACTAGCGGGGGCCGTCGGGGAGCTGTTTTTT. Encoded protein: CSVPGLAGAVGELFF.

This clonotype occurred many times. The chain recombines TRBV24-1 with TRBJ1-2, with TRBD1 as a possible D gene (6 bases). The CDR3 has 15 residues. Germline CDR1 is KGHDR and CDR2 is SFDVKD. The V gene lost 0 bases and the J gene lost 9 bases, with 16 bases spanning the gap. This CDR3 reads CATSDLLGGAESYTF. The CDR3 DNA is TGTGCCACCAGTGATTTGCTGGGGGGCGCAGAAAGCTACACCTTC.

This clonotype showed up many times. The chain recombines TRBV6-6 with TRBJ1-5, with D unresolved. This CDR3 region has 14 residues. Germline V gives CDR1 MNHNY, CDR2 SVGAGI (reference sequence). V was shortened by 7 bases and J by 2 bases, with 12 bases between the two germline ends. The DNA for the CDR3 is TGTGCCAGCACTCAGGCAGGAGGCAATCAGCCCCAGCATTTT. Residues: CASTQAGGNQPQHF.

The table lists this clonotype with many counts. The V and J genes are TRBV7-9 and TRBJ2-2; TRBD2 aligns across 10 bases. The V gene's germline CDR1 is SEHNR and CDR2 FQNEAQ (reference sequence). The CDR3 has 17 amino acids. Trimming cost V 5 bases and J 4 bases; bases outside gene matches: 10. CDR3 bases: TGTGCCAGCAGCCCGAAAGCGGGGGGGACGGGCACCGGGGAGCTGTTTTTT. Its protein product is CASSPKAGGTGTGELFF.

This clonotype was seen many times. V gene TRBV5-1 combines with J gene TRBJ1-5; 10 positions agree with TRBD1. The J segment lost 7 bases and the V segment lost 4 bases, leaving 5 bases of the junction unmatched. CDR1 and CDR2 (germline): SGHRS, YFSETQ. The CDR3 runs to 14 residues. The CDR3 DNA follows: TGCGCCAGCAGCCAGACAGGGGGCAGGCAGCCCCAGCATTTT. It codes for CASSQTGGRQPQHF.

There are many counts of this clonotype. This chain joins TRBV12-3 or TRBV12-4 and TRBJ1-5; weak D call: TRBD1 (6 bases). Trimming took 6 bases from V and 10 from J, leaving 19 bases between them. CDR3 length: 14 amino acids. The CDR3 here is CASSLRQEGRPQHF. CDR3 nucleotides: TGTGCCAGCAGCCTTCGACAGGAGGGTCGCCCCCAGCATTTT.

This sequence joins TRBV6-1 and TRBJ1-1; D ambiguous. Looked up from germline, CDR1 is MNHNS and CDR2 is SASEGT. The CDR3 length is 13 residues. Trimming removed 0 bases from V and 1 base from J, with 3 bases in between. CDR3 sequence: CASSEAGNTEAFF. In nucleotides, the CDR3 is TGTGCCAGCAGTGAAGCAGGGAACACTGAAGCTTTCTTT.

By share of the sample, this clonotype is large. The J gene is TRBJ1-6, the V gene TRBV10-3; no clear D. Between the trimmed V and J ends, which lost 3 bases and 8 bases, there was a span of 11 bases. The CDR3 spans 14 residues. Looked up from germline, CDR1 is ENHRY and CDR2 is SYGVKD. CDR3 in DNA: TGTGCCATCAGTGACCGGAGTAAGGATTCACCCCTCCACTTT. The encoded protein is CAISDRSKDSPLHF.

The rearrangement uses TRBV30 and TRBJ1-5; TRBD1 matches 8 bases. CDR1 is GTSNPN, CDR2 SVGIG, per germline (reference sequence). The junction had 10 bases not matched to a gene; V was cut back by 2 bases and J by 7 bases. This CDR3 is 15 amino acids long. The CDR3 bases are TGTGCCTGGAGTCCAAACCGACAGGGGTCGCAGCCCCAGCATTTT. It specifies CAWSPNRQGSQPQHF.